The 18 T cell receptor beta chains reported below all come from one sample, sequenced in a study of blood T cell dynamics during melanoma immunotherapy. Noted time point: pre-treatment baseline. Clones were sequenced by immunoSEQ multiplex PCR, and TCRdb holds only the in-frame ones, with some missing. Of several thousand clones listed, roughly 80% are singletons. The sequenced sample was blood, obtained from a patient treated with checkpoint blockade. The receptors here all came from a human donor with melanoma.

The V and J genes are TRBV5-4 and TRBJ2-3; the match to TRBD2 covers 8 bases. Germline-derived CDR1 and CDR2 are SGHNT and YYREEE (reference sequence). V lost 1 base and J lost 2; bases outside the gene matches: 6. The CDR3 runs 16 residues. The CDR3 here is CASSLSSGGSTDTQYF. The CDR3 nucleotides are TGTGCCAGCAGCTTGTCCAGCGGGGGTTCCACAGATACGCAGTATTTT.

CDR3 in DNA: TGTGCCTGGGAGGACAGGTCGGCTGAGCAGTTCTTC. Protein: CAWEDRSAEQFF. The chain recombines TRBV30 with TRBJ2-1; 7 nucleotides align to TRBD1. CDR1 is GTSNPN and CDR2 is SVGIG in the germline V gene (reference sequence). The CDR3 has 12 residues. V shed 5 bases and J 9 bases; nucleotides not matched to a gene: 7.

This chain uses TRBV4-1 with TRBJ1-1; the match to TRBD1 covers 9 bases. The J segment lost 5 bases and the V segment lost 3 bases, leaving 7 bases of the junction unmatched. CDR1 is MGHRA, CDR2 YSYEKL, per germline. CDR3 size: 15 residues. For the CDR3, the DNA is TGCGCCAGCAGCCAGACAGACAGGGGGTGGACTGAAGCTTTCTTT. This sequence encodes CASSQTDRGWTEAFF.

There are a few counts of this clone. J is TRBJ1-5 and V is TRBV6-1, with D uncertain. The V gene's germline CDR1 is MNHNS and CDR2 SASEGT. The CDR3 extends over 15 amino acids. The V gene lost 3 bases and the J gene lost 5 bases, with 14 bases spanning the gap. The CDR3 protein is CASSDTGLTHQPQHF. DNA for the CDR3: TGTGCCAGCAGTGATACCGGACTCACCCATCAGCCCCAGCATTTT.

V is TRBV18 and J is TRBJ2-7, with D tentatively TRBD1 (6 bases). CDR3 length equals 14 residues. From germline, CDR1 is KGHSH and CDR2 LQKENI. V lost 5 bases, J lost 6 bases, and 17 bases lay in between. The CDR3 DNA reads as TGTGCCAGCTCATCCACAGGACAGTCTCCCGAGCAGTACTTC. Translating gives CASSSTGQSPEQYF.

The V call is TRBV18, the J call TRBJ2-2; either TRBD1 or TRBD2 may supply D (5 bases each). The CDR3 covers 17 residues. The V gene's germline CDR1 is KGHSH and CDR2 LQKENI. V dropped 3 bases and J dropped 2 bases, with 16 bases sitting between them. The CDR3 protein is CASSPRAGNYNTGELFF. The CDR3 DNA follows: TGTGCCAGCTCACCGAGGGCAGGGAACTATAACACCGGGGAGCTGTTTTTT.

In this sample, this clone turned up a few times. At one boundary the junction diverges from the germline segment, which might be a read error. The chain is built from TRBV7-2 and TRBJ1-1, with 11 bases fitting TRBD1. The CDR3 spans 13 residues. CDR1 is SGHTA, CDR2 FQGNSA, per germline. CDR3 DNA sequence: TGTGCCAGCAGCACCTCGGACAGGGGGCCGGTCAGCTTT. Translation: CASSTSDRGPVSF.

This clone appeared a few times. The DNA of the CDR3 is TGCAGCGTAGTGTGGGATTTCGCTTTCTTT. Translating gives CSVVWDFAFF. The chain is built from TRBV29-1 and TRBJ1-1; D unresolved. Germline CDR1 and CDR2: SQVTM and ANQGSEA. This CDR3 comprises 10 residues. V was pared by 6 bases and J by 11 bases, with 13 bases between.

The rearrangement joins TRBV5-1 to TRBJ1-2, with TRBD1 as a possible D gene (5 bases). CDR3 size: 13 residues. Germline V gene data show CDR1 as SGHRS and CDR2 as YFSETQ. Trimming removed 3 bases from V and 1 base from J, with 7 bases in between. DNA for the CDR3: TGCGCCAGCAGCTCCGACAGTAACTATGGCTACACCTTC. This sequence encodes CASSSDSNYGYTF. The variable domain in full, with the rest retrieved from reference TRBV5-1 and TRBJ1-2, is KAGVTQTPRYLIKTRGQQVTLSCSPISGHRSVSWYQQTPGQGLQFLFEYFSETQRNKGNFPGRFSGRQFSNSRSEMNVSTLELGDSALYLCASSSDSNYGYTFGSGTRLTVV.

This chain uses TRBV7-9 with TRBJ2-4, with no clear D. Trimming left V 1 base short and J 6 bases short, with 10 bases between. From germline, CDR1 is SEHNR and CDR2 FQNEAQ (reference sequence). This CDR3 is built from 14 residues. The CDR3 bases are TGTGCCAGCAGCTTAGGAGTAGGTGTAAACATTCAGTACTTC. This sequence encodes CASSLGVGVNIQYF. Drawing the rest from reference TRBV7-9 and TRBJ2-4, the complete variable domain is DTGVSQNPRHKITKRGQNVTFRCDPISEHNRLYWYRQTLGQGPEFLTYFQNEAQLEKSRLLSDRFSAERPKGSFSTLEIQRTEQGDSAMYLCASSLGVGVNIQYFGAGTRLSVL.

The rearrangement joins TRBV11-3 to TRBJ2-3; D tentatively reads TRBD1 or TRBD2 (6 bases each). The CDR3 spans 16 residues. Looked up from germline, CDR1 is SGHNT and CDR2 is YENEEA. V was clipped by 1 base and J by 2 bases, with 13 bases between them. The CDR3 region has the DNA TGTGCCAGCAGCTTAGCATGGGGGGCCACCACAGATACGCAGTATTTT. Translated, it gives CASSLAWGATTDTQYF.

The CDR3 nucleotides read TGTGCCTGGATAAGTAAGCTAGTTAAGGACAGTGGTAATGAAAAACTGTTTTTT. It specifies CAWISKLVKDSGNEKLFF. The chain combines TRBV30 with TRBJ1-4; weak D call: TRBD1 (6 bases). CDR1 is GTSNPN and CDR2 is SVGIG in the germline V gene (reference sequence). CDR3 length: 18 residues. With 4 bases removed from V and 4 bases from J, the gap between germline ends came to 25 bases.

V and J are TRBV7-3 and TRBJ2-1; D is unresolved. V lost 4 bases and J lost 5, with 9 bases in between. CDR3 length equals 13 residues. Germline V gene sequence: CDR1 SGHTA, CDR2 FQGTGA. CDR3 sequence: CASSSGRNNEQFF. CDR3 DNA: TGTGCCAGCAGCTCGGGCCGTAACAATGAGCAGTTCTTC. Combining the CDR3 with reference TRBV7-3 and TRBJ2-1 gives the whole variable domain GAGVSQTPSNKVTEKGKYVELRCDPISGHTALYWYRQSLGQGPEFLIYFQGTGAADDSGLPNDRFFAVRPEGSVSTLKIQRTERGDSAVYLCASSSGRNNEQFFGPGTRLTVL.

The chain couples TRBV5-1 to TRBJ2-2, with D possibly TRBD1 on 6 matching bases. Per the germline V gene, CDR1 is SGHRS and CDR2 is YFSETQ. The CDR3 loop spans 14 amino acids. Trimming took 0 bases from V and 5 from J, leaving 8 bases between them. DNA for the CDR3: TGCGCCAGCAGCTTGGGGCAGGGGACCGGGGAGCTGTTTTTT. Translation: CASSLGQGTGELFF.

V and J are TRBV30 and TRBJ2-1; either TRBD1 or TRBD2 may supply D (5 bases each). The V end was cut by 8 bases, the J end by 3 bases, with 11 bases between. Germline CDR1 GTSNPN, CDR2 SVGIG (reference sequence). The CDR3 has 12 amino acids. CDR3 in amino acids: CARGGGYNEQFF. For the CDR3, the DNA is TGTGCCCGGGGCGGCGGCTACAATGAGCAGTTCTTC.

J is TRBJ1-5 and V is TRBV30; maybe TRBD1 (6 bases). This CDR3 has 13 amino acids. Germline V gene data show CDR1 as GTSNPN and CDR2 as SVGIG (reference sequence). The V gene lost 8 bases and the J gene lost 5 bases, with 16 bases spanning the gap. CDR3 nucleotides: TGTGCCCGTCCGTGGGGGGCTTATCAGCCCCAGCATTTT. Its translation: CARPWGAYQPQHF.

CDR3 in DNA: TGTGCCAGCAGGCGGCTTAGCGGGAACACAGATACGCAGTATTTT. It yields the protein CASRRLSGNTDTQYF. V gene TRBV28 combines with J gene TRBJ2-3; 8 bases are a match to TRBD2. J lost 2 bases, V lost 6 bases, and 7 bases had no gene match. The CDR3 has 15 amino acids. Germline V gene data show CDR1 as MDHEN and CDR2 as SYDVKM.

CDR3 DNA sequence: TGTGCCAGCAGCCCACGACTAGCGGGGGGGGTACTGGGAACCCAGTACTTC. Residues: CASSPRLAGGVLGTQYF. V and J are TRBV7-9 and TRBJ2-5; 14 bases agree with TRBD2. Unmatched junction bases numbered 13, after V lost 5 bases and J lost 8 bases. The CDR3 consists of 17 residues. Germline lookup yields CDR1 SEHNR and CDR2 FQNEAQ (reference sequence).